A selection of T cell receptor beta chains follows, all from one sample in a study of low-dose radiotherapy and immunotherapy resistance in tumors. TCRdb itself ran the reads through MiXCR, one entry per CDR3 protein. This repertoire shows about 100,000 distinct CDR3 sequences, around 21% found once; its top ten account for approximately 4%. The sequences come from PBMCs, collected after low-dose radiotherapy plus immunotherapy. All receptors derive from a male donor with prostate cancer. Each CDR3 is given with its conserved first and last residue. A D gene is named only where the DNA matches it firmly. Size is omitted from some rows. Given values are once, few, many or a class for expanded clones.

d_call | clone_size | j_call | v_call | cdr3_nt | cdr3_aa
TRBD2 | many | TRBJ2-2 | TRBV6-2/TRBV6-3 | TGTGCCAGCAGTTCCCCCCTAGCGGGCACCGGGGAGCTGTTTTTT | CASSSPLAGTGELFF
TRBD1 | - | TRBJ2-1 | TRBV3-1 | TGTGCCAGCAGCCAAGAATACGACCGGACAGGGGTGAATGAGCAGTTCTTC | CASSQEYDRTGVNEQFF
TRBD1 | many | TRBJ2-2 | TRBV14 | TGTGCCAGCAGCCTAAAGACAGGGTCCGGGGAGCTGTTTTTT | CASSLKTGSGELFF
- | few | TRBJ1-2 | TRBV7-2 | TGTGCCAGCAGCCCTCCCAGGAACTATGGCTACACCTTC | CASSPPRNYGYTF
- | many | TRBJ2-5 | TRBV19 | TGTGCCAGTAGTATTGGGGATAGCCGAAAGACCCAGTACTTC | CASSIGDSRKTQYF
- | many | TRBJ2-7 | TRBV7-9 | TGTGCCAGCAGCTTAGAACTTTACGAGCAGTACTTC | CASSLELYEQYF
- | many | TRBJ2-2 | TRBV10-2 | TGCGCCAGCAGCCCAACTACGAACACCGGGGAGCTGTTTTTT | CASSPTTNTGELFF
TRBD2 | many | TRBJ2-1 | TRBV20-1 | TGCAGTGCTAGAGCACAGCGGGGGGGCGAGGGGAATGAGCAGTTCTTC | CSARAQRGGEGNEQFF
- | many | TRBJ1-6 | TRBV19 | TGTGCCAGTAGCAGTGGATTGGGCGGAGATTCACCCCTCCACTTT | CASSSGLGGDSPLHF
- | many | TRBJ2-2 | TRBV5-4 | TGTGCCAGCAGCGCAGGGTTAGGCGGGGAGCTGTTTTTT | CASSAGLGGELFF
TRBD1 | - | TRBJ2-5 | TRBV3-1 | TGTGCCAGCAGCCCAGCTTCGACAGGGCGGCGAGAGACCCAGTACTTC | CASSPASTGRRETQYF
- | few | TRBJ2-5 | TRBV5-1 | TGCGCCAGCAGCCTGGACACCCCCCAAGAGACCCAGTACTTC | CASSLDTPQETQYF
TRBD2 | many | TRBJ2-7 | TRBV6-2/TRBV6-3 | TGTGCCAGCAGTCCCGGGACTAGCGGGGGTTACGAGCAGTACTTC | CASSPGTSGGYEQYF
TRBD1 | many | TRBJ2-7 | TRBV30 | TGTGCCTGGAACGGACAGGGTACCTACGAGCAGTACTTC | CAWNGQGTYEQYF
- | many | TRBJ1-5 | TRBV7-9 | TGTGCCAGCAGCGAACAGGGAGGGAATCAGCCCCAGCATTTT | CASSEQGGNQPQHF
- | many | TRBJ1-6 | TRBV6-6 | TGTGCCAGCAGTTACGCCACGGAAGATTCACCCCTCCACTTT | CASSYATEDSPLHF
TRBD2 | - | TRBJ2-3 | TRBV20-1 | TGCAGTGCCGGGACTAGCGGAGATACGCAGTATTTT | CSAGTSGDTQYF
- | - | TRBJ2-7 | TRBV12-3/TRBV12-4 | TGTGCCAGCAGCCGACAGGTGACAGCTCACGAGCAGTACTTC | CASSRQVTAHEQYF
- | - | TRBJ2-6 | TRBV2 | TGTGCCAGAGCAGGGTCTGGGGTCAACGTCCTGACTTTC | CARAGSGVNVLTF
TRBD1 | many | TRBJ2-3 | TRBV5-1 | TGCGCCAGCAGCTGGGAACAGGGGAACACAGATACGCAGTATTTT | CASSWEQGNTDTQYF
- | many | TRBJ2-3 | TRBV7-8 | TGTGCCAGCAGTTTCCGTTGGGGAACAGATACGCAGTATTTT | CASSFRWGTDTQYF
TRBD1 | many | TRBJ1-4 | TRBV5-1 | TGCGCCAGCAGCTGGATCGGGACAGCGAGTGAAAAACTGTTTTTT | CASSWIGTASEKLFF
- | many | TRBJ2-6 | TRBV19 | TGTGCCAGTAGTTACAGTTCACGTATCTCTGGGGCCAACGTCCTGACTTTC | CASSYSSRISGANVLTF
- | many | TRBJ2-1 | TRBV2 | TGTGCCAGCGGCTCCGGGACACCGAGCGTCAATGAGCAGTTCTTC | CASGSGTPSVNEQFF
TRBD1 | - | TRBJ1-6 | TRBV19 | TGTGCCAGTAGCAAGGGGACAGGGGGATCGTCCTATAATTCACCCCTCCACTTT | CASSKGTGGSSYNSPLHF
TRBD2 | once | TRBJ2-1 | TRBV9 | TGTGCCACGAACTGGGGACTAGCAGACAATGAGCAGTTCTTC | CATNWGLADNEQFF
- | many | TRBJ1-2 | TRBV6-1 | TGTGCCAGCAGTGAAGCGCGAGGGGTTCGATTCTACACCTTC | CASSEARGVRFYTF
- | - | TRBJ2-2 | TRBV5-4 | - | CASSVDWTGELFFF
- | many | TRBJ1-1 | TRBV3-1 | TGTGCCAGCAGCCAAAGGGAGAACACTGAAGCTTTCTTT | CASSQRENTEAFF
- | many | TRBJ1-1 | TRBV7-9 | TGTGCCAGCAGCTTGGGGATTGAAGCTTTCTTT | CASSLGIEAFF
- | - | TRBJ1-5 | TRBV6-1 | TGTGCCAGCAATAGCGGGGGTGGCCAGCCCCAGCATTTT | CASNSGGGQPQHF
TRBD1 | many | TRBJ2-7 | TRBV27 | TGTGCCAGCAGGCCCCGACAGGGAACCTACGAGCAGTACTTC | CASRPRQGTYEQYF
TRBD1 | many | TRBJ2-2 | TRBV27 | TGTGCCAGCAGTCCGTCGACAGGGGCTACCGGGGAGCTGTTTTTT | CASSPSTGATGELFF
TRBD2 | many | TRBJ2-3 | TRBV6-5 | TGTGCCAGCAGTTACTCCCTCCGTCTAGCGGGGGGGGAGGATACGCAGTATTTT | CASSYSLRLAGGEDTQYF
- | many | TRBJ2-1 | TRBV7-2 | TGTGCCAGCAGCTTAACATCAGGTTCTCAAAATGAGCAGTTCTTC | CASSLTSGSQNEQFF
- | medium-sized | TRBJ2-1 | TRBV24-1 | TGTGCCACCAGTGATGTGGGCCCGAACGACAATGAGCAGTTCTTC | CATSDVGPNDNEQFF
TRBD1 | - | TRBJ1-6 | TRBV7-2 | TGTGCCAGCAGCTTAGCGTACAGGACAGGGGCCGATTCACCCCTCCACTTT | CASSLAYRTGADSPLHF
TRBD1 | many | TRBJ2-1 | TRBV4-1 | TGCGCCAGCAGCCGACCGGGACAGGGGGCAGAAGGGAATGAGCAGTTCTTC | CASSRPGQGAEGNEQFF
- | - | TRBJ1-3 | TRBV29-1 | TGCAGCGTTGAAGAGACCACGAGCTCTGGAAACACCATATATTTT | CSVEETTSSGNTIYF
- | many | TRBJ1-1 | TRBV7-2 | TGTGCCAGCAGCTCCCCGGGCACTGAAGCTTTCTTT | CASSSPGTEAFF
- | many | TRBJ2-2 | TRBV30 | TGTGCCTGGAAAGGGTTTGACACCGGGGAGCTGTTTTTT | CAWKGFDTGELFF
- | many | TRBJ1-6 | TRBV20-1 | TGCAGTGCTAGGCCCGCAGAAAGCTCCTATAATTCACCCCTCCACTTT | CSARPAESSYNSPLHF
- | many | TRBJ2-3 | TRBV11-1 | TGTGCCAGCAGCTTAGTAGGCGCCGATTTCACAGATACGCAGTATTTT | CASSLVGADFTDTQYF
- | - | TRBJ2-2 | TRBV5-1 | TGCGCCAGCAGCTTGAACCCCCCCGGAGAGCTGTTTTTT | CASSLNPPGELFF
- | many | TRBJ1-6 | TRBV2 | TGTGCCAGCATACCCGGGGGAGGACCCCTCCACTTT | CASIPGGGPLHF
- | many | TRBJ2-1 | TRBV7-2 | TGTGCCAGCAGTCGTACAGGGTACAATGAGCAGTTCTTC | CASSRTGYNEQFF
- | many | TRBJ1-2 | TRBV6-1 | TGTGCCAGCAGTGAAGCGAAGACCCTCCATGGCTACACCTTC | CASSEAKTLHGYTF
- | few | TRBJ2-3 | TRBV3-1 | TGTGCCAGCAGCCAATCCCCTCCCACAGATACGCAGTATTTT | CASSQSPPTDTQYF
- | many | TRBJ2-3 | TRBV20-1 | TGCAGTGCTGAGGTCACAGATACGCAGTATTTT | CSAEVTDTQYF
- | many | TRBJ2-3 | TRBV5-4 | TGTGCCAGCAGACCGGAGGGTGGCACAGATACGCAGTATTTT | CASRPEGGTDTQYF
TRBD1 | - | TRBJ1-2 | TRBV28 | TGTGCCAGCACCGTTACCACAGGGGCATACTATGGCTACACCTTC | CASTVTTGAYYGYTF
- | many | TRBJ2-3 | TRBV11-3 | TGTGCCAGCAGCTTAGGAGTTGGGGACCGTGGGGCAGATACGCAGTATTTT | CASSLGVGDRGADTQYF
- | many | TRBJ2-1 | TRBV12-3/TRBV12-4 | TGTGCCATCAAAAACCATGAGCAGTTCTTC | CAIKNHEQFF
TRBD2 | many | TRBJ2-7 | TRBV20-1 | TGCAGTGCCCCTACTGGGACTAGCGGGGGGGAGCAGTACTTC | CSAPTGTSGGEQYF
- | - | TRBJ2-3 | TRBV3-1 | TGTGCCAGCAGCCGAGGACACGGCACAGATACGCAGTATTTT | CASSRGHGTDTQYF
- | many | TRBJ2-1 | TRBV13 | TGTGCCAGTCCGCTCCCCGTCGGGGCAGACTCCTACAATGAGCAGTTCTTC | CASPLPVGADSYNEQFF
TRBD1 | many | TRBJ2-1 | TRBV29-1 | TGCAGCGGACAGGGGGCAGGAAATGAGCAGTTCTTC | CSGQGAGNEQFF